A single sample gave rise to the 29 T cell receptor beta chains below, sequenced in a study of PD-1 blockade in mismatch repair-deficient tumors (dated 2017 in TCRdb). The library was built by means of the immunoSEQ multiplex PCR assay. This is the immuneACCESS table as TCRdb keeps it, with only in-frame sequences that have V and J called. A part of the clones is gone; compared with another copy, unresolved V genes explain less than half, and the rest is unexplained. A total of about 14,000 clones appear in this sample, around four fifths of them only once. About 20% of the sample goes to the ten largest clones. These TCRs are of unknown antigen specificity. The sample's time point, from its label and the paper: 10-day in vitro stimulation with candidate neoantigen peptide 4. Sequencing was performed on cells cultured in vitro, taken from a patient treated with pembrolizumab. These receptors all stem from an adult with mismatch repair-deficient cancer.

The chain recombines TRBV27 with TRBJ1-1; D is uncertain. Between the trimmed V and J ends, which lost 7 bases and 8 bases, there was a span of 11 bases. The CDR3 runs 11 residues. Per germline, CDR1 MNHEY and CDR2 SMNVEV (reference sequence). CDR3 DNA: TGTGCCAGCACCGCAGGTACGGAAGCTTTCTTT. The encoded protein is CASTAGTEAFF.

The rearrangement links TRBV10-1 to TRBJ1-3; D remains unclear. Looked up from germline, CDR1 is WNHNN and CDR2 is SYGVQD (reference sequence). The V end was cut by 4 bases, the J end by 3 bases, with 13 bases between. The CDR3 has 15 amino acids. The CDR3 coding sequence is TGCGCCAGCAGTGGTCAAGTTAAGCATGGAAACACCATATATTTT. Protein product: CASSGQVKHGNTIYF.

This clone was observed once. This sequence joins TRBV25-1 and TRBJ2-7; 11 positions match TRBD1. Germline CDR1 is MGHDK and CDR2 is SYGVNS. The CDR3 runs 17 residues. Trimming at V came to 4 bases and at J to 6 bases, leaving 14 bases not matched to a gene. The CDR3 spells CASSARDRGRVTREQYF. The DNA for the CDR3 is TGTGCCAGCAGTGCCCGGGACAGGGGGAGAGTGACTCGCGAGCAGTACTTC.

The chain uses TRBV9 and TRBJ2-3; D may be TRBD1 or TRBD2 (6 bases each). The germline CDR1 and CDR2 sequences are SGDLS and YYNGEE. This CDR3 has 14 amino acids. Deletions cut 3 bases from V and 5 bases from J, with 13 bases between. For the CDR3, the DNA is TGTGCCAGCAGCGACGGGGGCAAAGGAGATACGCAGTATTTT. It encodes CASSDGGKGDTQYF. The entire variable domain, with the rest obtained from reference TRBV9 and TRBJ2-3, is as follows: DSGVTQTPKHLITATGQRVTLRCSPRSGDLSVYWYQQSLDQGLQFLIQYYNGEERAKGNILERFSAQQFPDLHSELNLSSLELGDSALYFCASSDGGKGDTQYFGPGTRLTVL.

CDR3 nucleotides: TGTGCCAGCAGTGAAGTGGGGGATAATTCACCCCTCCACTTT. Translating gives CASSEVGDNSPLHF. The genes are TRBV2 and TRBJ1-6, with D possibly being TRBD1 (5 bases). Trimming pared 1 base from V and 5 bases from J, leaving 6 bases between. The V gene's germline CDR1 is SNHLY and CDR2 FYNNEI. This CDR3 has 14 amino acids.

This chain uses TRBV2 with TRBJ2-5, with 8 bases aligning to TRBD1. CDR3 length: 14 amino acids. V lost 7 bases, J lost 5 bases, and 9 bases stayed unmatched. Germline CDR1 and CDR2: SNHLY and FYNNEI. In DNA, the CDR3 is TGTGCCAGCAAGGGTAGCAGGGGGCGGGAGACCCAGTACTTC. Its protein product is CASKGSRGRETQYF.

The chain employs TRBV7-2 and TRBJ2-2; 8 nucleotides align to TRBD2. Trimming took 1 base from V and 0 from J; bases not matched to a gene: 4. Germline V gene lookup returns CDR1 SGHTA and CDR2 FQGNSA. The CDR3 contains 17 residues. The CDR3 DNA reads TGTGCCAGCAGCTTAGAGACGGGAGGGCCGAACACCGGGGAGCTGTTTTTT. Translated, it gives CASSLETGGPNTGELFF. The whole variable domain, remainder taken from reference TRBV7-2 and TRBJ2-2, is GAGVSQSPSNKVTEKGKDVELRCDPISGHTALYWYRQSLGQGLEFLIYFQGNSAPDKSGLPSDRFSAERTGGSVSTLTIQRTQQEDSAVYLCASSLETGGPNTGELFFGEGSRLTVL.

J is TRBJ2-5 and V is TRBV5-1; D perhaps matches TRBD1 (5 bases). The CDR3 runs 14 residues. The ends were cut back, 7 bases at V and 5 bases at J, with 18 bases in the middle. Germline V gene lookup returns CDR1 SGHRS and CDR2 YFSETQ. The CDR3 here is CASADMGNEETQYF. Here the CDR3 DNA reads TGCGCCAGCGCGGACATGGGGAATGAGGAGACCCAGTACTTC. Looking up the rest from reference TRBV5-1 and TRBJ2-5 gives the full variable domain: KAGVTQTPRYLIKTRGQQVTLSCSPISGHRSVSWYQQTPGQGLQFLFEYFSETQRNKGNFPGRFSGRQFSNSRSEMNVSTLELGDSALYLCASADMGNEETQYFGPGTRLLVL.

This chain connects TRBV5-1 to TRBJ1-2, with 8 bases lining up with TRBD1. This CDR3 is 13 amino acids long. With V trimmed by 4 bases and J by 8 bases, 7 bases remained unmatched. The germline gives CDR1 SGHRS, CDR2 YFSETQ. The CDR3: CASSTSGGSGYTF. The CDR3 DNA reads as TGCGCCAGCAGCACTTCAGGGGGCTCCGGCTACACCTTC.

This rearrangement joins TRBV5-1 to TRBJ2-3, with 8 bases aligning to TRBD2. Germline V CDR1 and CDR2: SGHRS, YFSETQ. Unmatched junction bases numbered 5, after V lost 4 bases and J lost 4 bases. This CDR3 has 14 residues. The CDR3 coding sequence is TGCGCCAGCAGCGACGCGGGAGGTTCAGATACGCAGTATTTT. As protein: CASSDAGGSDTQYF.

The genes are TRBV7-9 and TRBJ1-3; D is undetermined. Deletions cut 0 bases from V and 7 bases from J, with 10 bases between. CDR1 and CDR2 (germline): SEHNR, FQNEAQ (reference sequence). The CDR3 has 14 residues. CDR3 DNA sequence: TGTGCCAGCAGCTTAGCGCTGGGGTGGAACACCATATATTTT. Translation: CASSLALGWNTIYF.

The V call is TRBV2, the J call TRBJ2-1; D tentatively reads TRBD1 or TRBD2 (5 bases each). Per the germline V gene, CDR1 is SNHLY and CDR2 is FYNNEI. Trimming pared 3 bases from V and 4 bases from J, leaving 13 bases between. This CDR3 has 15 amino acids. The CDR3 DNA sequence: TGTGCCAGCAGTGACCGGGACCCAAATTACAATGAGCAGTTCTTC. Protein product: CASSDRDPNYNEQFF.

The chain links TRBV30 to TRBJ1-4; D is unclear. Trimming pared 4 bases from V and 4 bases from J, leaving 7 bases between. Germline V gene lookup returns CDR1 GTSNPN and CDR2 SVGIG (reference sequence). This CDR3 is built from 12 residues. The CDR3 protein is CAWTSYNEKLFF. The CDR3 nucleotides are TGTGCCTGGACCAGCTATAATGAAAAACTGTTTTTT.

CDR3 nucleotides: TGCGCCAGCAGCTGGGGGACTAGCGGGAGCAAAGAGACCCAGTACTTC. Protein sequence: CASSWGTSGSKETQYF. The chain is built from TRBV5-1 and TRBJ2-5; 14 positions match TRBD2. The CDR3 is made up of 16 amino acids. Germline CDR1 and CDR2: SGHRS and YFSETQ. V trimming: 3 bases; J trimming: 3 bases; junction bases outside the gene matches: 4.

The chain employs TRBV5-4 and TRBJ2-6, with D possibly matching TRBD1 (7 bases). Germline V gene lookup returns CDR1 SGHNT and CDR2 YYREEE (reference sequence). There are 19 residues in the CDR3. V was pared by 0 bases and J by 0 bases, with 16 bases between. The CDR3 DNA follows: TGTGCCAGCAGCTTGGGGGGGGTGACAGGGACCTCTGGGGCCAACGTCCTGACTTTC. Amino acid sequence: CASSLGGVTGTSGANVLTF. The whole variable domain, filled in from reference TRBV5-4 and TRBJ2-6, reads ETGVTQSPTHLIKTRGQQVTLRCSSQSGHNTVSWYQQALGQGPQFIFQYYREEENGRGNFPPRFSGLQFPNYSSELNVNALELDDSALYLCASSLGGVTGTSGANVLTFGAGSRLTVL.

V is TRBV7-6 and J is TRBJ1-2; 7 bases line up with TRBD1. CDR3 length: 14 amino acids. V shed 1 base, J shed 3 bases, and the junction held 2 bases outside the gene matches. The germline V gene encodes CDR1 SGHVS and CDR2 FNYEAQ. DNA of the CDR3: TGTGCCAGCAGCTTAGGGCAGGGGGACTATGGCTACACCTTC. Its protein is CASSLGQGDYGYTF.

In DNA, the CDR3 is TGTGCCATCAGTGAGAGGGACCTCGAGTATGGCTACACCTTC. As protein: CAISERDLEYGYTF. The V and J genes are TRBV10-3 and TRBJ1-2; D is perhaps TRBD1 (5 bases). The CDR3 extends over 14 amino acids. Trimming stripped 2 bases from V and 5 bases from J, with 12 bases between. From germline, CDR1 is ENHRY and CDR2 SYGVKD.

DNA for the CDR3: TGTGCCAGCAGCTTAGTGGGCAGGGATGAGCAGTTCTTC. It codes for CASSLVGRDEQFF. V and J are TRBV7-7 and TRBJ2-1; perhaps TRBD1 as D (5 bases). Germline V gene data show CDR1 as SSHAT and CDR2 as FNYEAQ (reference sequence). The V and J ends lost 1 base and 8 bases respectively, with 9 bases between them. This CDR3 is 13 amino acids long.

The rearrangement uses TRBV9 and TRBJ2-1, with TRBD2 matching 8 bases. The junction had 3 bases not matched to a gene; V was cut back by 4 bases and J by 0 bases. Germline lookup yields CDR1 SGDLS and CDR2 YYNGEE. The CDR3 length is 15 residues. CDR3 region: CASSPGLDSYNEQFF. The CDR3, as DNA: TGTGCCAGCAGCCCGGGACTAGACTCCTACAATGAGCAGTTCTTC. The full variable domain, rest sourced from reference TRBV9 and TRBJ2-1, is DSGVTQTPKHLITATGQRVTLRCSPRSGDLSVYWYQQSLDQGLQFLIQYYNGEERAKGNILERFSAQQFPDLHSELNLSSLELGDSALYFCASSPGLDSYNEQFFGPGTRLTVL.

The chain uses TRBV27 and TRBJ2-7; the D call may be TRBD1 or TRBD2 (6 bases each). From germline, CDR1 is MNHEY and CDR2 SMNVEV (reference sequence). V lost 8 bases and J 2 bases, leaving 19 bases between the germline ends. The CDR3 consists of 15 residues. CDR3 in amino acids: CASRRGSAATYEQYF. The CDR3 coding sequence is TGTGCCAGCCGGAGGGGGAGCGCCGCCACCTACGAGCAGTACTTC.

This clone is hyperexpanded (1% or more) by share. The chain recombines TRBV9 with TRBJ1-2; D not resolved. Trimming removed 0 bases from V and 4 bases from J, with 10 bases in between. CDR3 length: 14 residues. CDR1 and CDR2 from the germline V gene are SGDLS and YYNGEE. CDR3 in amino acids: CASSVGFGGYGYTF. The DNA of the CDR3 is TGTGCCAGCAGCGTAGGATTTGGTGGCTATGGCTACACCTTC.

The V and J genes are TRBV2 and TRBJ2-1, with 7 bases aligning to TRBD2. This CDR3 comprises 13 residues. Per germline, CDR1 SNHLY and CDR2 FYNNEI. V dropped 9 bases and J dropped 3; count of bases not matched to a gene: 5. The CDR3 DNA reads TGTGCCAGGAGGGGCGGGAGCTACAATGAGCAGTTCTTC. Translation gives CARRGGSYNEQFF.

The chain carries TRBV4-2 and TRBJ2-2, with a possible D match to TRBD1 (6 bases). The CDR3 consists of 16 residues. Germline V gene lookup returns CDR1 LGHNA and CDR2 YNFKEQ. Deletions cut 3 bases from V and 1 base from J, with 12 bases between. This chain's CDR3 is CASSQRQDVNTGELFF. In nucleotides, the CDR3 is TGTGCCAGCAGCCAGAGACAGGACGTGAACACCGGGGAGCTGTTTTTT.

V usage is TRBV5-1 and J usage is TRBJ2-7, with 7 bases matching TRBD2. V trimming: 0 bases; J trimming: 3 bases; junction bases outside the gene matches: 6. This CDR3 region has 15 residues. Germline loops: CDR1 SGHRS, CDR2 YFSETQ. CDR3 region: CASSLDPSGDYEQYF. In DNA, the CDR3 is TGCGCCAGCAGCTTGGATCCTAGCGGAGACTACGAGCAGTACTTC.

The rearrangement joins TRBV29-1 to TRBJ2-5; perhaps TRBD2 as D (6 bases). Trimming shortened V by 6 bases and J by 0 bases, and 11 bases separated the two germline ends. The CDR3 spans 13 residues. The germline gives CDR1 SQVTM, CDR2 ANQGSEA. The CDR3 region is CSVEGGDQETQYF. DNA of the CDR3: TGCAGCGTGGAGGGCGGTGACCAAGAGACCCAGTACTTC.

This clone was counted a single time. The gene calls are TRBV5-1 and TRBJ1-1; D is ambiguous. The V end was cut by 4 bases, the J end by 1 base, with 14 bases between. Germline V gene sequence: CDR1 SGHRS, CDR2 YFSETQ. The CDR3 runs 15 residues. The CDR3 spells CASSPPRGKNTEAFF. The CDR3 DNA is TGCGCCAGCAGCCCCCCCCGGGGTAAGAACACTGAAGCTTTCTTT.

The chain employs TRBV30 and TRBJ2-3; D perhaps matches TRBD1 (7 bases). The germline gives CDR1 GTSNPN, CDR2 SVGIG (reference sequence). The CDR3 totals 14 residues. V was pared by 4 bases and J by 8 bases, with 19 bases between. DNA of the CDR3: TGTGCCTGGACCCTCCAGGGGGGTGAGAGTACGCAGTATTTT. Translating it yields CAWTLQGGESTQYF.

CDR3 nucleotides: TGCAGCATACAAACTAGCGGGAGAAGAGATACGCAGTATTTT. The encoded protein is CSIQTSGRRDTQYF. This chain joins TRBV29-1 and TRBJ2-3; TRBD2 matches 11 bases. J was trimmed by 5 bases and V by 8 bases; bases with no gene match: 9. CDR1 SQVTM and CDR2 ANQGSEA come from the germline V gene. This CDR3 region has 14 residues.

This clone was seen just once. The chain carries TRBV28 and TRBJ1-2; 10 bases line up with TRBD1. Per germline, CDR1 MDHEN and CDR2 SYDVKM. V shed 1 base, J shed 6 bases, and the junction held 5 bases outside the gene matches. The CDR3 is made up of 15 amino acids. CDR3 amino acids: CASSLFGDRGHGYTF. The CDR3 nucleotides are TGTGCCAGCAGTTTATTTGGGGACAGGGGCCATGGCTACACCTTC.